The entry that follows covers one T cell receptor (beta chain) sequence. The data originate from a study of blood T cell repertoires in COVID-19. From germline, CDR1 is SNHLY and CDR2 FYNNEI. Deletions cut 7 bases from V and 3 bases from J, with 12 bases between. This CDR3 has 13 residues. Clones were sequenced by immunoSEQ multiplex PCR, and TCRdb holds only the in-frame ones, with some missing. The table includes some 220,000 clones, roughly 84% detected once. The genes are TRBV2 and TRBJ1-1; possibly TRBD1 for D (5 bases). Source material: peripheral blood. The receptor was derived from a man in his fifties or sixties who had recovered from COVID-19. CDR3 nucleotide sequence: TGTGCCAGCAAAGGGGCGCGGTACACTGAAGCTTTCTTT. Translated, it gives CASKGARYTEAFF.